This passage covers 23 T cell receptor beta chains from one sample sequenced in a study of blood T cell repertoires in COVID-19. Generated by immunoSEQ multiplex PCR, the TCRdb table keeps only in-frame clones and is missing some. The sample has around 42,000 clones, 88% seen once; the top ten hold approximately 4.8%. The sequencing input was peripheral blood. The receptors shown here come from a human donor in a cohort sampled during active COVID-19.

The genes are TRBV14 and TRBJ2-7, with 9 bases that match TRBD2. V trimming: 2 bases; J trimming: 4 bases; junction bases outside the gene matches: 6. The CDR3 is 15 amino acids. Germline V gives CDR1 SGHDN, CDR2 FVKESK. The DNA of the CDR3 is TGTGCCAGCAGCCAATTTTCTGGACTAGCGTACGAGCAGTACTTC. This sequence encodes CASSQFSGLAYEQYF.

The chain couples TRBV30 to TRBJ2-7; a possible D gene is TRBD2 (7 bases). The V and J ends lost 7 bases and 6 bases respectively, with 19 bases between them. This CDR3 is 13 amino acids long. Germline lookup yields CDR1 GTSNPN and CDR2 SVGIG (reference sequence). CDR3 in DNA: TGTGCCTTCGTTTGGGGGGGCGTAGGCGAGCAGTACTTC. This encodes CAFVWGGVGEQYF.

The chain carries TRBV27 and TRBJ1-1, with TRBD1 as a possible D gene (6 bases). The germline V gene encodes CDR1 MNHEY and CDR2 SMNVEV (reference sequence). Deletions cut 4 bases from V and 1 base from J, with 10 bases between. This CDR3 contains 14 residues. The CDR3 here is CASSYRVGNTEAFF. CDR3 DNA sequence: TGTGCCAGCAGTTACAGGGTGGGGAACACTGAAGCTTTCTTT.

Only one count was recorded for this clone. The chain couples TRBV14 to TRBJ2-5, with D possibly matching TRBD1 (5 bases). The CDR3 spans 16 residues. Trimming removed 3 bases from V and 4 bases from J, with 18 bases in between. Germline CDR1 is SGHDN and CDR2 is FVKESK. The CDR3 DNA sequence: TGTGCCAGCAGCCATTCCCAAGTCAGGGTGCGAGAGACCCAGTACTTC. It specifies CASSHSQVRVRETQYF.

This CDR3 reads CASNSPVEDYGYTF. Written as DNA, the CDR3 is TGTGCCAGCAACAGTCCGGTTGAAGACTATGGCTACACCTTC. The genes are TRBV28 and TRBJ1-2, with D unclear. There are 14 residues in the CDR3. The V gene lost 7 bases and the J gene lost 3 bases, with 15 bases spanning the gap. Germline CDR1 and CDR2: MDHEN and SYDVKM.

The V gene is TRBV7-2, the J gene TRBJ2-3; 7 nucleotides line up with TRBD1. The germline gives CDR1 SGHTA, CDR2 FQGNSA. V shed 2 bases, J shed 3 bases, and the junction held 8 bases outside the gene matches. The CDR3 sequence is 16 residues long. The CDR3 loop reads CASSLKRTGKTDTQYF. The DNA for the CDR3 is TGTGCCAGCAGCTTAAAAAGGACAGGTAAAACAGATACGCAGTATTTT.

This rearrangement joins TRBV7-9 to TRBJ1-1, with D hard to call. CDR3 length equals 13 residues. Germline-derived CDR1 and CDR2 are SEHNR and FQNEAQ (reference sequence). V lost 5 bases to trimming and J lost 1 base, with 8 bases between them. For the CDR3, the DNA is TGTGCCAGCAGCAACGAGGGGAACACTGAAGCTTTCTTT. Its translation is CASSNEGNTEAFF.

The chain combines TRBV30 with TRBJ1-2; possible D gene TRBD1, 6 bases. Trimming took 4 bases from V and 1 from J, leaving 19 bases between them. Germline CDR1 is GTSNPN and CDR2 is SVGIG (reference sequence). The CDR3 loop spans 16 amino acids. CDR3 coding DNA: TGTGCCTGGATCAAGCCTTACAGGGTCGGTAACTATGGCTACACCTTC. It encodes CAWIKPYRVGNYGYTF.

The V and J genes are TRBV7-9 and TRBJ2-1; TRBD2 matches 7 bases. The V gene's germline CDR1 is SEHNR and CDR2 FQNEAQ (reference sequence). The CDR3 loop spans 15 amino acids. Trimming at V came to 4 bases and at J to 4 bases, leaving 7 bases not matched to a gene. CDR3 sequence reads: CASSSGTGGYNEQFF. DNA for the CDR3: TGTGCCAGCAGCTCCGGGACGGGAGGATACAATGAGCAGTTCTTC.

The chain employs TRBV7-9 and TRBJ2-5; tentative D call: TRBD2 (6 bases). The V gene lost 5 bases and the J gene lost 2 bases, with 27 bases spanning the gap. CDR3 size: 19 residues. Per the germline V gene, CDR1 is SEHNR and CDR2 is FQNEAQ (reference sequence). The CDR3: CASSPGRDPGPRAQETQYF. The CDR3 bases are TGTGCCAGCAGCCCGGGGCGGGATCCGGGACCCAGGGCTCAAGAGACCCAGTACTTC.

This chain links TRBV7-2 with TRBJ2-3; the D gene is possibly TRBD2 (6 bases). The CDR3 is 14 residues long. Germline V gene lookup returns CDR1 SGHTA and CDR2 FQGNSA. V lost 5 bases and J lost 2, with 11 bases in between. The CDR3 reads CASSPGSNTDTQYF. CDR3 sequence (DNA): TGTGCCAGCAGCCCCGGGAGTAACACAGATACGCAGTATTTT. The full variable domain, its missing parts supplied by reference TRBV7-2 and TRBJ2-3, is GAGVSQSPSNKVTEKGKDVELRCDPISGHTALYWYRQSLGQGLEFLIYFQGNSAPDKSGLPSDRFSAERTGGSVSTLTIQRTQQEDSAVYLCASSPGSNTDTQYFGPGTRLTVL.

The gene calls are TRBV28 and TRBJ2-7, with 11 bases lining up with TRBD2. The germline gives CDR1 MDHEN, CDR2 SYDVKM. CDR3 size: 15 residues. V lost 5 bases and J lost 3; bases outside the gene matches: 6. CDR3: CASSHTSGSSYEQYF. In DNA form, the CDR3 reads TGTGCCAGCAGTCATACTAGCGGGAGTAGCTACGAGCAGTACTTC.

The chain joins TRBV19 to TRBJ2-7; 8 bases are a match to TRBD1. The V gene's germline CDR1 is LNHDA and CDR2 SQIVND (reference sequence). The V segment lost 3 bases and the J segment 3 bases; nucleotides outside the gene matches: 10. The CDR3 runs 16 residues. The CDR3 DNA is TGTGCCAGTAGTATGGGCTTGGGGGACAGGTACTACGAGCAGTACTTC. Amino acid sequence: CASSMGLGDRYYEQYF.

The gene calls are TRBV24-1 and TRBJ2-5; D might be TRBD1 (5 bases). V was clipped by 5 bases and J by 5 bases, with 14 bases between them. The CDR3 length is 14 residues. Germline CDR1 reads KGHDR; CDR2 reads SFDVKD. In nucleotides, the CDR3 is TGTGCCACCAGTGGCTTCAGGGTTGGCGAGACCCAGTACTTC. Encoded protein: CATSGFRVGETQYF.

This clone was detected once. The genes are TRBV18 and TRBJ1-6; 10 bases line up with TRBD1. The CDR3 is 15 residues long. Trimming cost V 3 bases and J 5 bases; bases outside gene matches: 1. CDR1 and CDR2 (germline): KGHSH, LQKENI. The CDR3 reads CASSPGTGDNSPLHF. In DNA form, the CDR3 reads TGTGCCAGCTCACCGGGGACAGGGGATAATTCACCCCTCCACTTT.

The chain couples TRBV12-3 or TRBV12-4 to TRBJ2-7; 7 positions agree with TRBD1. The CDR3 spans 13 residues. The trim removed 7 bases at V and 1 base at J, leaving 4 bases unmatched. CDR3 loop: CASKKDRSYEQYF. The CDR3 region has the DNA TGTGCCAGCAAGAAGGACAGGTCCTACGAGCAGTACTTC.

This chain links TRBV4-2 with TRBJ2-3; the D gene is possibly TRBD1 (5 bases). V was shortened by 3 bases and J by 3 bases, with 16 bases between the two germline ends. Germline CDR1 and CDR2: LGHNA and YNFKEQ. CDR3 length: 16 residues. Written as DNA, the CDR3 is TGTGCCAGCAGCCACGCTCTGGGGCAGGGAACAGATACGCAGTATTTT. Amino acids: CASSHALGQGTDTQYF.

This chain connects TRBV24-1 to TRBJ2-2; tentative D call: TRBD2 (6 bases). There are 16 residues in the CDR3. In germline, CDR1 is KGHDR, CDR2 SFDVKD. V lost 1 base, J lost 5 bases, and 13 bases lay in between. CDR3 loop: CATSDLGSGRTGELFF. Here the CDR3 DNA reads TGTGCCACCAGTGATTTAGGATCGGGGAGGACCGGGGAGCTGTTTTTT.

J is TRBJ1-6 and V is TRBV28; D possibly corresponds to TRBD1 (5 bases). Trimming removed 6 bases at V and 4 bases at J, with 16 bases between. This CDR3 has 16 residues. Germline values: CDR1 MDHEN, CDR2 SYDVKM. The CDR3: CASSPLGGGYNSPLHF. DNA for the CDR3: TGTGCCAGCAGCCCCCTTGGTGGGGGGTATAATTCACCCCTCCACTTT.

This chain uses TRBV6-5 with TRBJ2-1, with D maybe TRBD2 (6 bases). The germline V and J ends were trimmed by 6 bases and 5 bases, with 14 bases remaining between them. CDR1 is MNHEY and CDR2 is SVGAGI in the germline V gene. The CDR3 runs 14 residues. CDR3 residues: CASSPFGRNNEQFF. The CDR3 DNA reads TGTGCCAGCAGCCCCTTTGGGAGGAACAATGAGCAGTTCTTC.

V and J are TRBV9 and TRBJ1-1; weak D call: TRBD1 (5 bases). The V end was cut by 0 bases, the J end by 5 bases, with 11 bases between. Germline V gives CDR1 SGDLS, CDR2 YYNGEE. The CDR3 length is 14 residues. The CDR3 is CASSVGTGGTEAFF. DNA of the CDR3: TGTGCCAGCAGCGTAGGAACCGGGGGGACTGAAGCTTTCTTT. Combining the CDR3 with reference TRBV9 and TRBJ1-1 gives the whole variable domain DSGVTQTPKHLITATGQRVTLRCSPRSGDLSVYWYQQSLDQGLQFLIQYYNGEERAKGNILERFSAQQFPDLHSELNLSSLELGDSALYFCASSVGTGGTEAFFGQGTRLTVV.

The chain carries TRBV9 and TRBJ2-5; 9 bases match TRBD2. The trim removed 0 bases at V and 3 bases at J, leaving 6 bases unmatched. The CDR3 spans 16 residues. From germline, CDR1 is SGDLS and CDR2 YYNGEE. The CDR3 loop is CASSVGWVAGEETQYF. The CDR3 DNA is TGTGCCAGCAGCGTAGGGTGGGTAGCGGGAGAAGAGACCCAGTACTTC.

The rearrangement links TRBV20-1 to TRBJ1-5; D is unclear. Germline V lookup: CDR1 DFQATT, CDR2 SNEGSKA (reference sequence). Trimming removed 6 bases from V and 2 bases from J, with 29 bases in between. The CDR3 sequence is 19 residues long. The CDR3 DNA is TGCAGTGCGAGTGAGGGAGGGCCCAAACACGCGGTTGGCAATCAGCCCCAGCATTTT. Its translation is CSASEGGPKHAVGNQPQHF.